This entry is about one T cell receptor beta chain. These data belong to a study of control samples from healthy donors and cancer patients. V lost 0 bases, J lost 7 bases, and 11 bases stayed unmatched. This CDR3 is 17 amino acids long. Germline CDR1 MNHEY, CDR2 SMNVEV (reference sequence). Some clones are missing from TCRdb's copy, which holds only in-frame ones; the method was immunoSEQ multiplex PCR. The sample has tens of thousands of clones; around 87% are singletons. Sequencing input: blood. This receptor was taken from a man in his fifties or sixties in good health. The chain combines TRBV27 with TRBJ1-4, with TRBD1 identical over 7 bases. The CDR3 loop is CASSLSGDSPYSEKLFF. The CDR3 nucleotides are TGTGCCAGCAGTTTATCGGGGGACAGCCCTTATTCTGAAAAACTGTTTTTT.